Presented here are 25 T cell receptor beta chains from one specimen sequenced in a study of blood T cell repertoires in COVID-19. Measured with immunoSEQ multiplex PCR; TCRdb has only the in-frame clones, and not every one. The profile covers approximately 65,000 clones, with approximately 86% appearing a single time and about 4% taken by the ten largest. The sequenced sample was peripheral blood. Receptor source: a man aged 45-60 years with acute or convalescent COVID-19.

The gene calls are TRBV6-5 and TRBJ1-1; TRBD1 matches at 11 bases. The germline V gene has CDR1 MNHEY and CDR2 SVGAGI. Losses at the gene ends were 6 bases for V and 4 bases for J; bases not matched to a gene: 4. This CDR3 has 14 amino acids. The CDR3 here is CASRDRGRTTEAFF. The DNA for the CDR3 is TGTGCCAGCAGGGACAGGGGGCGGACCACTGAAGCTTTCTTT.

The chain combines TRBV19 with TRBJ1-2; TRBD1 aligns across 8 bases. This CDR3 region has 11 residues. Germline V gives CDR1 LNHDA, CDR2 SQIVND (reference sequence). Unmatched junction bases numbered 2, after V lost 10 bases and J lost 4 bases. The chain's CDR3 is CATQGAYGYTF. The CDR3 bases are TGTGCCACCCAGGGGGCCTATGGCTACACCTTC.

This clone appeared a single time. The chain uses TRBV6-1 and TRBJ2-1, with 13 bases identical to TRBD2. Germline loops: CDR1 MNHNS, CDR2 SASEGT. The CDR3 length is 17 residues. V shed 4 bases, J shed 4 bases, and the junction held 7 bases outside the gene matches. DNA for the CDR3: TGTGCCAGCAGTGCCACAACTAGCGGGAGGGCATACAATGAGCAGTTCTTC. It yields the protein CASSATTSGRAYNEQFF.

This CDR3 is CASSLATGFEETQYF. CDR3 bases: TGCGCCAGCAGCTTGGCAACCGGGTTTGAAGAGACCCAGTACTTC. The V gene is TRBV5-1, the J gene TRBJ2-5; D gene uncertain. V dropped 0 bases and J dropped 3 bases, with 12 bases sitting between them. Looked up from germline, CDR1 is SGHRS and CDR2 is YFSETQ. CDR3 length equals 15 residues.

This clone has more than one count but fewer than ten. This chain uses TRBV5-6 with TRBJ2-7; maybe TRBD2 (5 bases). Germline V gene data show CDR1 as SGHDT and CDR2 as YYEEEE. V was cut by 5 bases and J by 6 bases, with 12 bases left in between. This CDR3 is 12 amino acids long. The CDR3 region has the DNA TGTGCCAGCAGTCGGGATAATGGCGAGCAGTACTTC. This translates into CASSRDNGEQYF. The whole variable domain, remainder taken from reference TRBV5-6 and TRBJ2-7, is DAGVTQSPTHLIKTRGQQVTLRCSPKSGHDTVSWYQQALGQGPQFIFQYYEEEERQRGNFPDRFSGHQFPNYSSELNVNALLLGDSALYLCASSRDNGEQYFGPGTRLTVT.

The rearrangement joins TRBV28 to TRBJ1-3; no definite D call. This CDR3 has 16 residues. Deletions cut 5 bases from V and 0 bases from J, with 14 bases between. Per germline, CDR1 MDHEN and CDR2 SYDVKM. This CDR3 reads CASSRIQAPSGNTIYF. The DNA of the CDR3 is TGTGCCAGCAGTCGAATCCAGGCCCCCTCTGGAAACACCATATATTTT.

This clone was detected only once. V and J are TRBV7-2 and TRBJ1-1; D possibly corresponds to TRBD1 (5 bases). CDR1 and CDR2 from the germline V gene are SGHTA and FQGNSA. This CDR3 is built from 13 residues. Trimming took off 4 bases at V and 3 bases at J, with 9 bases between the two ends. The DNA of the CDR3 is TGTGCCAGCAGCTGGAAAGGGGACACTGAAGCTTTCTTT. This translates into CASSWKGDTEAFF. Variable domain in full (rest from reference TRBV7-2 and TRBJ1-1): GAGVSQSPSNKVTEKGKDVELRCDPISGHTALYWYRQSLGQGLEFLIYFQGNSAPDKSGLPSDRFSAERTGGSVSTLTIQRTQQEDSAVYLCASSWKGDTEAFFGQGTRLTVV.

V is TRBV27 and J is TRBJ2-3; 14 bases fit TRBD2. V was clipped by 0 bases and J by 6 bases; unmatched bases: 8. In germline, CDR1 is MNHEY, CDR2 SMNVEV (reference sequence). The CDR3 length is 18 residues. In DNA form, the CDR3 reads TGTGCCAGCAGTTTATCATTCGGGACTAGCGGGAGTCTCGATACGCAGTATTTT. It encodes CASSLSFGTSGSLDTQYF.

The chain joins TRBV12-3 or TRBV12-4 to TRBJ2-2; tentatively, D is TRBD1 (5 bases). The V end lost 1 base, the J end lost 11 bases, and 11 bases lay between the germline ends. There are 13 residues in the CDR3. In DNA, the CDR3 is TGTGCCAGCAGTTTAGTGGGGCGGCGAGAGCTGTTTTTT. Encoded protein: CASSLVGRRELFF.

The CDR3 nucleotides read TGTGCCAGCTCCCCCTCCGCAGATACGCAGTATTTT. This encodes CASSPSADTQYF. The chain joins TRBV18 to TRBJ2-3; no clear D. Between the trimmed V and J ends, which lost 6 bases and 4 bases, there was a span of 8 bases. The CDR3 length is 12 residues. Per germline, CDR1 KGHSH and CDR2 LQKENI.

The J gene is TRBJ2-2, the V gene TRBV5-1; D remains ambiguous. CDR3 length equals 14 residues. V was trimmed by 5 bases and J by 0 bases, leaving 8 bases between them. Germline lookup yields CDR1 SGHRS and CDR2 YFSETQ. CDR3 in amino acids: CASRGVANTGELFF. The CDR3 DNA sequence: TGCGCCAGCAGGGGCGTAGCGAACACCGGGGAGCTGTTTTTT. Full variable domain (rest looked up from reference TRBV5-1 and TRBJ2-2): KAGVTQTPRYLIKTRGQQVTLSCSPISGHRSVSWYQQTPGQGLQFLFEYFSETQRNKGNFPGRFSGRQFSNSRSEMNVSTLELGDSALYLCASRGVANTGELFFGEGSRLTVL.

V gene TRBV28 combines with J gene TRBJ2-3; 7 nucleotides line up with TRBD1. Germline V CDR1 and CDR2: MDHEN, SYDVKM. The V and J ends lost 0 bases and 2 bases, in that order; junction bases with no gene match: 8. The CDR3 consists of 17 residues. The CDR3 region has the DNA TGTGCCAGCAGTTTATGGGGGTCAGGGGGACACACAGATACGCAGTATTTT. This gives the protein CASSLWGSGGHTDTQYF.

The CDR3 DNA follows: TGTGCCGGTAACGTAGCCTACGAGCAGTACTTC. It translates to CAGNVAYEQYF. The gene calls are TRBV5-8 and TRBJ2-7; D not resolved. Germline-derived CDR1 and CDR2 are SGHTS and YDEGEE. Trimming took off 10 bases at V and 2 bases at J, with 10 bases between the two ends. This CDR3 spans 11 amino acids.

The V gene is TRBV12-3 or TRBV12-4, the J gene TRBJ2-7, with D maybe TRBD2 (5 bases). The germline V and J ends were trimmed by 5 bases and 3 bases, with 8 bases remaining between them. The CDR3 loop spans 12 amino acids. CDR3 in amino acids: CASSRTDYEQYF. DNA of the CDR3: TGTGCCAGCAGTCGGACTGACTACGAGCAGTACTTC.

The J gene is TRBJ2-7, the V gene TRBV7-9; 9 bases align to TRBD2. CDR1 and CDR2 (germline): SEHNR, FQNEAQ (reference sequence). The trim removed 4 bases at V and 3 bases at J, leaving 13 bases unmatched. The CDR3 contains 17 residues. The CDR3 loop reads CASSSHMTSGTYYEQYF. The CDR3, as DNA: TGTGCCAGCAGCTCTCATATGACTAGCGGAACATACTACGAGCAGTACTTC.

The V and J genes are TRBV9 and TRBJ1-2, with D perhaps TRBD1 (5 bases). The CDR3 spans 14 residues. CDR1 and CDR2 from the germline V gene are SGDLS and YYNGEE. V lost 4 bases and J lost 6, with 16 bases in between. CDR3 in DNA: TGTGCCAGCAGCAAACTCCAGGGATTGAATGGCTACACCTTC. As protein: CASSKLQGLNGYTF. The full variable domain, its missing parts supplied by reference TRBV9 and TRBJ1-2, is DSGVTQTPKHLITATGQRVTLRCSPRSGDLSVYWYQQSLDQGLQFLIQYYNGEERAKGNILERFSAQQFPDLHSELNLSSLELGDSALYFCASSKLQGLNGYTFGSGTRLTVV.

V is TRBV6-1 and J is TRBJ1-6; D might be TRBD1 (6 bases). The CDR3 runs 18 residues. Deletions cut 3 bases from V and 6 bases from J, with 21 bases between. Per the germline V gene, CDR1 is MNHNS and CDR2 is SASEGT. CDR3 DNA sequence: TGTGCCAGCAGTGAGATTTCTGGGGGCCAGGGCGGTAATTCACCCCTCCACTTT. This sequence encodes CASSEISGGQGGNSPLHF.

The chain has TRBV4-2 and TRBJ2-7; 7 bases agree with TRBD2. The J segment lost 4 bases and the V segment lost 1 base, leaving 10 bases of the junction unmatched. Germline values: CDR1 LGHNA, CDR2 YNFKEQ. The CDR3 is 16 amino acids. The CDR3 region is CASSQAYLAAGYEQYF. The CDR3 DNA reads as TGTGCCAGCAGCCAAGCTTACCTAGCGGCGGGATACGAGCAGTACTTC.

This clone was counted a few times. This chain connects TRBV15 to TRBJ2-5, with D hard to call. Germline V gene data show CDR1 as LNHNV and CDR2 as YYDKDF (reference sequence). This CDR3 spans 15 amino acids. Trimming pared 4 bases from V and 5 bases from J, leaving 17 bases between. This chain's CDR3 is CATSISFPYVETQYF. The CDR3 bases are TGTGCCACCAGCATTTCTTTCCCCTACGTCGAGACCCAGTACTTC.

The rearrangement joins TRBV10-3 to TRBJ2-5; 9 bases line up with TRBD2. This CDR3 is 17 amino acids long. Trimming cost V 0 bases and J 1 base; bases outside gene matches: 6. Germline CDR1 ENHRY, CDR2 SYGVKD. The CDR3, as DNA: TGTGCCATCAGTGAGTCCCAGCGGGGGGCTTTCCAAGAGACCCAGTACTTC. Its protein is CAISESQRGAFQETQYF.

The CDR3 loop reads CASSLASGKETQYF. CDR3 coding DNA: TGTGCCAGCAGCTTAGCTAGCGGAAAAGAGACCCAGTACTTC. The chain is built from TRBV11-2 and TRBJ2-5, with TRBD2 matching 7 bases. From germline, CDR1 is SGHAT and CDR2 FQNNGV. Losses at the gene ends were 1 base for V and 3 bases for J; bases not matched to a gene: 2. The CDR3 totals 14 residues. Full variable domain (outside the CDR3, taken from reference TRBV11-2 and TRBJ2-5): EAGVAQSPRYKIIEKRQSVAFWCNPISGHATLYWYQQILGQGPKLLIQFQNNGVVDDSQLPKDRFSAERLKGVDSTLKIQPAKLEDSAVYLCASSLASGKETQYFGPGTRLLVL.

The CDR3 bases are TGTGCCAGCAGTGAAGCTTTCGCGAGGGGCTACACCTTC. Translated: CASSEAFARGYTF. V is TRBV2 and J is TRBJ1-2, with D unresolved. The germline V gene has CDR1 SNHLY and CDR2 FYNNEI. Trimming removed 0 bases from V and 8 bases from J, with 10 bases in between. The CDR3 spans 13 residues.

The rearrangement uses TRBV5-1 and TRBJ2-1, with D possibly TRBD1 on 5 matching bases. V lost 0 bases and J lost 6, with 13 bases in between. This CDR3 region has 15 residues. CDR1 and CDR2 (germline): SGHRS, YFSETQ. CDR3 nucleotide sequence: TGCGCCAGCAGCTTGGCCAGGGCCAAACTCAATGAGCAGTTCTTC. Protein sequence: CASSLARAKLNEQFF.

The rearrangement links TRBV7-9 to TRBJ1-1, with D maybe TRBD1 (5 bases). V lost 4 bases to trimming and J lost 5 bases, with 8 bases between them. This CDR3 spans 12 amino acids. CDR1 is SEHNR, CDR2 FQNEAQ, per germline (reference sequence). The CDR3 reads CASSWGGTEAFF. The CDR3, as DNA: TGTGCCAGCAGCTGGGGGGGGACTGAAGCTTTCTTT.

This clone was observed a handful of times. The chain links TRBV4-2 to TRBJ2-4; 9 nucleotides align to TRBD2. CDR3 length: 15 amino acids. CDR1 and CDR2 (germline): LGHNA, YNFKEQ. Trimming took 3 bases from V and 5 from J; bases not matched to a gene: 5. The CDR3 spells CASSHHRTSENIQYF. The CDR3 coding sequence is TGTGCCAGCAGCCACCACAGGACTAGCGAAAACATTCAGTACTTC.